This T cell receptor (beta chain) was sequenced in a study of T cell responses to AZD1222 COVID-19 vaccine. Germline CDR1 SEHNR, CDR2 FQNEAQ (reference sequence). Trimming took 3 bases from V and 5 from J; bases not matched to a gene: 6. CDR3 length: 14 amino acids. Repertoires were generated with immunoSEQ multiplex PCR, while TCRdb's copy carries only in-frame clones and drops some. The sample records 130,000 or so clones, about 86% being singletons. The input for sequencing was peripheral blood, taken on day 0 of AZD1222 vaccination. The receptor was isolated from an adult in good health. The chain carries TRBV7-9 and TRBJ1-1; 7 nucleotides line up with TRBD1. Here the CDR3 reads CASSLSGGDTEAFF. The CDR3 region has the DNA TGTGCCAGCAGCTTGTCAGGGGGAGATACTGAAGCTTTCTTT.